This TCR beta chain was obtained from a study of response to subunit inactivated influenza vaccine listed by TCRdb under 2018. Concerning the study at large: Deep quantitative T cell receptor repertoire profiling was used in the study to track responses to a trivalent subunit inactivated influenza vaccine. What the work shows at the level of the full study, not this receptor alone: The authors suggested that each seasonal influenza vaccination may recruit only a limited number of new T cells.

Remarks on this clonotype: The target of this receptor is not known. It has no much larger one-base neighbor in the sample; base qualities were not kept.

Libraries came from RT-PCR. Sequenced using an Illumina HiSeq 2500. TCRdb trimmed public reads at Q25 via fastp, called clones via MiXCR and kept in-frame beta chains. Every entry covers one CDR3 protein and lists the most common genes and DNA from its rows. In this sample the table shows 450,000 to 600,000 distinct CDR3 sequences, around 7.7% of which occur a single time. Around 12% of the sample lies in the top ten. CDR1 SGHDN and CDR2 FVKESK are derived from the germline V gene. For this chain, trimming is 2 bases at the V end and 5 bases at the J end, and the number of junction bases without a gene match is 8. The CDR3 spans 16 residues, from the cysteine through the phenylalanine. The sequence is cut down to CDR3 DNA, 48 bases in frame from base 1.

The V and J genes are TRBV14 and TRBJ2-3; TRBD2 matches 9 bases in the middle. This receptor was taken from a man between 45 and 75 years old who received an inactivated influenza vaccine. Donor details come from another sample of the same person, matched by shared clones. The sequencing used PBMCs from blood, collected roughly 24 months after vaccination. The DNA sequence is TGTGCCAGCAGCCAATACGCGGGACTAGCAGAAGATACGCAGTATTTT. Translated, this gives CASSQYAGLAEDTQYF.